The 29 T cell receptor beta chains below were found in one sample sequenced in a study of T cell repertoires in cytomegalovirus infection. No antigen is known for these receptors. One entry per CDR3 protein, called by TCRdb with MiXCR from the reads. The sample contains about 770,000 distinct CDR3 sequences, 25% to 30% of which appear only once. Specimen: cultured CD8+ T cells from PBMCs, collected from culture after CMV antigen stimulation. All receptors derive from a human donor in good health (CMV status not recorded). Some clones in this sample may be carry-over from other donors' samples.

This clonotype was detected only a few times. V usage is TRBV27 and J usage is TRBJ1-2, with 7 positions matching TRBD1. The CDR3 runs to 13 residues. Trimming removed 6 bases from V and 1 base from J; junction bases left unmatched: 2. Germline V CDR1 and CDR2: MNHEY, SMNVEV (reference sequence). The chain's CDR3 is CASRGQFNYGYTF. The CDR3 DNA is TGTGCCAGCAGGGGACAGTTTAACTATGGCTACACCTTC.

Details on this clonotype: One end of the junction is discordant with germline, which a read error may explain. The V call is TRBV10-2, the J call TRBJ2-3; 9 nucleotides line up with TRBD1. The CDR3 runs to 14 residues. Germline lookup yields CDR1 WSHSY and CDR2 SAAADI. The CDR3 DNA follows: TGTGCCAGCAGAGGGACAGGGAGCACAGATACGCAGTATTTT. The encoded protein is CASRGTGSTDTQYF.

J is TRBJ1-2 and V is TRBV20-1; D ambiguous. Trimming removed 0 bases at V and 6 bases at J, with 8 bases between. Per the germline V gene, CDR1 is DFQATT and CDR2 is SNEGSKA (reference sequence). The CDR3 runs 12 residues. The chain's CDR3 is CSARETYDGYTF. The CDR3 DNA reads TGCAGTGCTAGAGAGACGTACGATGGCTACACCTTC.

The CDR3 here is CATSDFPTGDAGNTQYF. DNA for the CDR3: TGTGCCACCAGTGATTTTCCTACAGGGGATGCGGGGAATACGCAGTATTTT. The V and J genes are TRBV24-1 and TRBJ2-3; the D gene is possibly TRBD1 (7 bases). This CDR3 is 17 amino acids long. CDR1 KGHDR and CDR2 SFDVKD come from the germline V gene. V lost 1 base to trimming and J lost 7 bases, with 20 bases between them.

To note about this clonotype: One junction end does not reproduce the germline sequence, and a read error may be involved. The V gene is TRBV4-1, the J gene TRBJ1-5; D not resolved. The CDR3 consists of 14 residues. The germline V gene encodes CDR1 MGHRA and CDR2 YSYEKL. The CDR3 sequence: CASSQEVEGQPQHF. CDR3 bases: TGTGCCAGCAGCCAAGAGGTTGAAGGGCAGCCCCAGCATTTT.

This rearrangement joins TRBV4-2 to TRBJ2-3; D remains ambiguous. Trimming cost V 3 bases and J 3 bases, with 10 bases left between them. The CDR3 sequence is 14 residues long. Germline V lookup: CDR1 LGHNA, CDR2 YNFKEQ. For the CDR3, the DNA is TGTGCCAGCAGCCACCCGGATCTAACAGATACGCAGTATTTT. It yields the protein CASSHPDLTDTQYF.

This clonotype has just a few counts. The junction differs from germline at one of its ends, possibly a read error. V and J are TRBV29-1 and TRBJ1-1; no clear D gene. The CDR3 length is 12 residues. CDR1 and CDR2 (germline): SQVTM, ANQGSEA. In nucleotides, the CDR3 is TGCAGCGCTGAACCCGGGAACACTGAAGCTTTCTTT. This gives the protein CSAEPGNTEAFF.

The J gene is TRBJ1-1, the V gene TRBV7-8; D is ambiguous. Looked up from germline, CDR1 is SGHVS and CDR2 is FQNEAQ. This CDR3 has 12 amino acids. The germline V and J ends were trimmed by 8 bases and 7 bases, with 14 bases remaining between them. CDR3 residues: CASGQASIEAFF. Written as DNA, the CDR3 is TGTGCCAGCGGTCAAGCTTCTATTGAAGCTTTCTTT.

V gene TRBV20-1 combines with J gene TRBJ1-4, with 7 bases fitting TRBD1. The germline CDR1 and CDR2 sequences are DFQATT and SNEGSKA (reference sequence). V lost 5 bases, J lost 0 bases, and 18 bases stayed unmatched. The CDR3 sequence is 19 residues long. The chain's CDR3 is CSAEPGPGGGVATNEKLFF. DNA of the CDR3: TGCAGTGCTGAACCGGGGCCAGGGGGGGGAGTTGCAACTAATGAAAAACTGTTTTTT.

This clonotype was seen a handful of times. CDR3 amino acids: CASRGDWGNEQYV. CDR3 sequence (DNA): TGTGCCAGCAGGGGGGACTGGGGGAACGAGCAGTACGTC. The V gene is TRBV2, the J gene TRBJ2-7; possibly TRBD2 for D (6 bases). Germline V gives CDR1 SNHLY, CDR2 FYNNEI. The V end was cut by 6 bases, the J end by 5 bases, with 14 bases between. This CDR3 contains 13 residues.

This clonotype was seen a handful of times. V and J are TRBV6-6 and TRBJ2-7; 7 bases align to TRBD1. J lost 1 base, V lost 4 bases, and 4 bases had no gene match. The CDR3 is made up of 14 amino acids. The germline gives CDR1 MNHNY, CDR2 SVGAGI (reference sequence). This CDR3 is CASSFGTASYEQYV. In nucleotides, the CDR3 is TGTGCCAGCAGTTTTGGGACAGCGTCCTACGAGCAGTACGTC.

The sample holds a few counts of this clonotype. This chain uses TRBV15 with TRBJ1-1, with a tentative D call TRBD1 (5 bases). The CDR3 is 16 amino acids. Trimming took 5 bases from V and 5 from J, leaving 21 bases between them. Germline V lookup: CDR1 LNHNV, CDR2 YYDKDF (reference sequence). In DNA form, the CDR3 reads TGTGCCACCAGCGTAAGGGACGGGAGATACGAGACTGAAGCTTTCTTT. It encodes CATSVRDGRYETEAFF.

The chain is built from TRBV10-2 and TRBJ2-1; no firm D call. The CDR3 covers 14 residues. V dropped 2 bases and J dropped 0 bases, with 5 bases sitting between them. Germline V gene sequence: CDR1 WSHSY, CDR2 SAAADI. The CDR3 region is CASSERASYNEQFF. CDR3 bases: TGCGCCAGCAGTGAGCGGGCCTCCTACAATGAGCAGTTCTTC.

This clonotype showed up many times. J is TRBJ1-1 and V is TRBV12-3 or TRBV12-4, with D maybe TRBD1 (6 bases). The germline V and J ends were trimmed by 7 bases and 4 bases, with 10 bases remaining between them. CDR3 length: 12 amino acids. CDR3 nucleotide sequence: TGTGCCAGCACAGACAGGTCCACTGAAGCTTTCTTT. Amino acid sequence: CASTDRSTEAFF.

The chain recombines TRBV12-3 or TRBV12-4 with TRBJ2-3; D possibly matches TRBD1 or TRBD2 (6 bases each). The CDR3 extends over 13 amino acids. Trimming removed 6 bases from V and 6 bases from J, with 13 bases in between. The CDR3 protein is CASRPGAVDTQYF. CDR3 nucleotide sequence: TGTGCCAGCAGACCGGGGGCGGTGGATACGCAGTATTTT.

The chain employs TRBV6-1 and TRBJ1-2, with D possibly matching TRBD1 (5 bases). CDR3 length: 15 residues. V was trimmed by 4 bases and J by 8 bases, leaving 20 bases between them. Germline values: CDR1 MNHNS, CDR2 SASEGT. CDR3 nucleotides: TGTGCCAGCAGTGGGGTGAGCCGGGACTCGGGGGGCTACACCTTC. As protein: CASSGVSRDSGGYTF.

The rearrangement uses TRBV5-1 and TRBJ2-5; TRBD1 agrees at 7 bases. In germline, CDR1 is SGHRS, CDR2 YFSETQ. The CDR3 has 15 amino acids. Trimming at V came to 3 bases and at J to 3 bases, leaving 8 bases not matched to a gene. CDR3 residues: CASSSDRERKETQYF. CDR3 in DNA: TGCGCCAGCAGCTCAGACAGGGAGAGAAAAGAGACCCAGTACTTC.

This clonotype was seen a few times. The CDR3 DNA reads as TGTGCCAGCAGAAAATTGACAGGGACCAAAAACATTCAGTACTTC. As protein: CASRKLTGTKNIQYF. The V call is TRBV6-1, the J call TRBJ2-4, with TRBD1 matching 7 bases. Per germline, CDR1 MNHNS and CDR2 SASEGT. J gave up 2 bases and V 6 bases, and 7 bases lay outside the gene matches. CDR3 length: 15 residues.

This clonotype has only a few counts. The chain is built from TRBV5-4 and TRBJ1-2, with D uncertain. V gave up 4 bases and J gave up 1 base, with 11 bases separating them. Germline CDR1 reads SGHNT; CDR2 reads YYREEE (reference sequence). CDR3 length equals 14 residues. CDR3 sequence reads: CASSPWTDNYGYTF. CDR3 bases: TGTGCCAGCAGCCCCTGGACGGATAACTATGGCTACACCTTC. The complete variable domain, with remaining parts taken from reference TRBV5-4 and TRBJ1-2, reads ETGVTQSPTHLIKTRGQQVTLRCSSQSGHNTVSWYQQALGQGPQFIFQYYREEENGRGNFPPRFSGLQFPNYSSELNVNALELDDSALYLCASSPWTDNYGYTFGSGTRLTVV.

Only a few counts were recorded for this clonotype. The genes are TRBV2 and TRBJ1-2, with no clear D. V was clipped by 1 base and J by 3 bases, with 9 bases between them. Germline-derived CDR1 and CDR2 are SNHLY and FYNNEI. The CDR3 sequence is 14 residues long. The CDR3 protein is CASSEVSADYGYTF. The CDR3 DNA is TGTGCCAGCAGTGAAGTCTCTGCCGACTATGGCTACACCTTC. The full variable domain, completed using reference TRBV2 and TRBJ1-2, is EPEVTQTPSHQVTQMGQEVILRCVPISNHLYFYWYRQILGQKVEFLVSFYNNEISEKSEIFDDQFSVERPDGSNFTLKIRSTKLEDSAMYFCASSEVSADYGYTFGSGTRLTVV.

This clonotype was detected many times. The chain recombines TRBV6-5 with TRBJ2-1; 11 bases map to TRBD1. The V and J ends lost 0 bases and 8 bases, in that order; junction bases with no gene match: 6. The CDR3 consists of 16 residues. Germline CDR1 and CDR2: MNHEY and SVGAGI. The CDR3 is CASSYSRTGGLDEQFF. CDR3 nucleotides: TGTGCCAGCAGTTACTCGAGGACAGGGGGCCTCGATGAGCAGTTCTTC.

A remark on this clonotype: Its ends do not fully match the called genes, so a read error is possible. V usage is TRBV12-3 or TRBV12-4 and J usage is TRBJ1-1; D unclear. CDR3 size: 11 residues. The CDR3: CASGFSTGAFF. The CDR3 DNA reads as TGTGCCAGCGGGTTTTCCACTGGAGCTTTCTTT.

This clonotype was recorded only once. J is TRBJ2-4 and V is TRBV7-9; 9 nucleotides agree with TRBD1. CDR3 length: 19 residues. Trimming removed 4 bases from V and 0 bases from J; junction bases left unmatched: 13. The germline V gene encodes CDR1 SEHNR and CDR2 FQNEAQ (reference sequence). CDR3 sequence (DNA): TGTGCCAGCAGCTCTCTTATAGGACAGGGGTCTCTAGCCAAAAACATTCAGTACTTC. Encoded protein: CASSSLIGQGSLAKNIQYF. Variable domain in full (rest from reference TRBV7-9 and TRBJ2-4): DTGVSQNPRHKITKRGQNVTFRCDPISEHNRLYWYRQTLGQGPEFLTYFQNEAQLEKSRLLSDRFSAERPKGSFSTLEIQRTEQGDSAMYLCASSSLIGQGSLAKNIQYFGAGTRLSVL.

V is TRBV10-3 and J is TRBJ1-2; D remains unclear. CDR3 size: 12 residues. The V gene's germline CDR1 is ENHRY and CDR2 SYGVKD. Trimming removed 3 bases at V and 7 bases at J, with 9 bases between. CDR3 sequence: CAISEAITGYTF. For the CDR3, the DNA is TGTGCCATCAGTGAAGCCATCACTGGCTACACCTTC.

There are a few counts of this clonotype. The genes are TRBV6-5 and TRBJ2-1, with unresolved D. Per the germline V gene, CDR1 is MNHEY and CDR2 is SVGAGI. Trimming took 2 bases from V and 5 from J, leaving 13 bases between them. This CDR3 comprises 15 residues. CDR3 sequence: CASSYGVRMNNEQFF. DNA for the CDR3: TGTGCCAGCAGTTACGGGGTCAGGATGAACAATGAGCAGTTCTTC.

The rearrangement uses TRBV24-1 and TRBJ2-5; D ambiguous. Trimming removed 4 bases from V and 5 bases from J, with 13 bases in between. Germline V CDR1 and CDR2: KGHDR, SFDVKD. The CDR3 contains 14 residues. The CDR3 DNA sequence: TGTGCCACCAGTGACCGAGGAGTTGAGGAGACCCAGTACTTC. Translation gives CATSDRGVEETQYF.

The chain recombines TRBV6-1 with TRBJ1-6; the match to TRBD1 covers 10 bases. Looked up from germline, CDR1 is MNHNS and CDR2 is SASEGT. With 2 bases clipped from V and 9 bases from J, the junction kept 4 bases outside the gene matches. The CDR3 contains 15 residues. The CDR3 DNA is TGTGCCAGCAGTGAATCGACAGGGGGCAGTTCACCCCTCCACTTT. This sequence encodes CASSESTGGSSPLHF.

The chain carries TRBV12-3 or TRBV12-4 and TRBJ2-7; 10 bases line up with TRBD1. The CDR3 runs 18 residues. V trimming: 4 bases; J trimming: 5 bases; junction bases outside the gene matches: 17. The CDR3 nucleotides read TGTGCCAGCAGTTCTGCGTCCCGGGACAGGGGAGCTAGGCACGAGCAGTACTTC. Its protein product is CASSSASRDRGARHEQYF.

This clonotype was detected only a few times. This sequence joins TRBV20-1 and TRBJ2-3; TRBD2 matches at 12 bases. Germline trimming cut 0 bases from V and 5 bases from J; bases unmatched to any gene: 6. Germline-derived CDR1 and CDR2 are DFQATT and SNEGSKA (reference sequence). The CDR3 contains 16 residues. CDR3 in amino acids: CSARDPLAGGKDTQYF. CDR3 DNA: TGCAGTGCTAGAGATCCCCTAGCGGGGGGGAAAGATACGCAGTATTTT.